These 31 T cell receptor beta chains were all obtained from the same sample, sequenced in a study of blood T cell repertoires in COVID-19 (TCRdb year 2020). Libraries were constructed by the immunoSEQ multiplex PCR assay. TCRdb holds this immuneACCESS table with in-frame rearrangements only. Some clones are missing; in checked studies, unresolved V genes explain under half, and the rest has no known cause. The sample table holds about 190,000 clones, of which more than 70% were seen once. Of the sample, 6.2% falls within the top ten clones. Source material: peripheral blood. The receptor set was obtained from a woman in her thirties or forties who had recovered from COVID-19.

The V gene is TRBV11-2, the J gene TRBJ2-3; TRBD2 matches 10 bases. The CDR3 consists of 15 residues. CDR1 and CDR2 (germline): SGHAT, FQNNGV. J gave up 1 base and V 2 bases, and 0 bases lay outside the gene matches. The CDR3 DNA is TGTGCCAGCAGCTTAAGCGGGAGGGGCACAGATACGCAGTATTTT. As protein: CASSLSGRGTDTQYF.

The DNA of the CDR3 is TGTGCTAGTGGTTTAAGTAGCGGGTCCTGGGGCAATGAGCAGTTCTTC. Protein: CASGLSSGSWGNEQFF. The chain joins TRBV12-5 to TRBJ2-1, with 7 bases that match TRBD2. Germline-derived CDR1 and CDR2 are LGHNT and FRNRAP. This CDR3 contains 16 residues. V was pared by 3 bases and J by 6 bases, with 11 bases of the junction left unmatched. The whole variable domain, remainder taken from reference TRBV12-5 and TRBJ2-1, is DARVTQTPRHKVTEMGQEVTMRCQPILGHNTVFWYRQTMMQGLELLAYFRNRAPLDDSGMPKDRFSAEMPDATLATLKIQPSEPRDSAVYFCASGLSSGSWGNEQFFGPGTRLTVL.

The chain joins TRBV25-1 to TRBJ1-6, with D uncertain. The CDR3 runs to 16 residues. Germline loops: CDR1 MGHDK, CDR2 SYGVNS. V was cut by 6 bases and J by 1 base, with 13 bases left in between. CDR3 protein: CASRFAGISYNSPLHF. The CDR3 DNA is TGTGCCAGCAGATTCGCGGGGATTTCCTATAATTCACCCCTCCACTTT.

V usage is TRBV6-2 or TRBV6-3 and J usage is TRBJ2-3, with TRBD2 matching over 7 bases. The CDR3 sequence is 15 residues long. CDR1 is MNHEY and CDR2 is SVGEGT in the germline V gene. Trimming took 2 bases from V and 4 from J; bases not matched to a gene: 6. CDR3 loop: CASSYALAVSDTQYF. The CDR3 nucleotides read TGTGCCAGCAGTTACGCCCTAGCGGTGTCAGATACGCAGTATTTT.

This chain links TRBV24-1 with TRBJ2-2, with D unclear. V was cut by 10 bases and J by 0 bases, with 11 bases left in between. This CDR3 is 14 amino acids long. Germline CDR1 and CDR2: KGHDR and SFDVKD. DNA of the CDR3: TGTGCCACAGCAGCTAGTGCGAACACCGGGGAGCTGTTTTTT. It translates to CATAASANTGELFF.

This clone was picked up a small number of times. The chain joins TRBV18 to TRBJ2-7; TRBD2 aligns across 9 bases. Germline CDR1 and CDR2: KGHSH and LQKENI. The CDR3 loop spans 15 amino acids. With V trimmed by 1 base and J by 0 bases, 1 base remained unmatched. This CDR3 is CASSPQREASYEQYF. CDR3 in DNA: TGTGCCAGCTCACCACAGCGGGAGGCCTCCTACGAGCAGTACTTC.

This clone was seen more than once but under ten times. V and J are TRBV6-1 and TRBJ1-5; perhaps TRBD1 as D (5 bases). Trimming took off 5 bases at V and 3 bases at J, with 11 bases between the two ends. CDR1 MNHNS and CDR2 SASEGT come from the germline V gene. CDR3 length: 14 amino acids. Here the CDR3 reads CASSRGVYNQPQHF. In DNA, the CDR3 is TGTGCCAGCAGTCGGGGGGTTTACAATCAGCCCCAGCATTTT.

The V gene is TRBV7-9, the J gene TRBJ2-3; possible D gene TRBD2, 6 bases. CDR1 is SEHNR and CDR2 is FQNEAQ in the germline V gene (reference sequence). This CDR3 is built from 17 residues. Trimming removed 4 bases at V and 1 base at J, with 18 bases between. The CDR3 region is CASSSPSGGEGTDTQYF. CDR3 sequence (DNA): TGTGCCAGCAGCTCGCCGAGTGGCGGGGAGGGCACAGATACGCAGTATTTT.

This chain uses TRBV5-1 with TRBJ2-4; 8 bases are shared with TRBD1. The CDR3 totals 16 residues. V was pared by 4 bases and J by 5 bases, with 11 bases of the junction left unmatched. Germline loops: CDR1 SGHRS, CDR2 YFSETQ. The CDR3 sequence: CASSNTPGQGQNIQYF. Here the CDR3 DNA reads TGCGCCAGCAGCAACACACCCGGACAGGGCCAAAACATTCAGTACTTC.

The J gene is TRBJ2-7, the V gene TRBV19, with 10 positions matching TRBD1. Germline V gives CDR1 LNHDA, CDR2 SQIVND (reference sequence). The CDR3 is made up of 14 amino acids. Losses at the gene ends were 3 bases for V and 7 bases for J; bases not matched to a gene: 6. CDR3 nucleotides: TGTGCCAGTAGTATCTTCGGGACAGGGGATGAGCAGTACTTC. Its protein product is CASSIFGTGDEQYF.

The gene calls are TRBV30 and TRBJ2-3; a weak D match, TRBD2 (6 bases). The CDR3 consists of 15 residues. Germline CDR1 GTSNPN, CDR2 SVGIG (reference sequence). Trimming cost V 5 bases and J 0 bases, with 15 bases left between them. CDR3 region: CAWGGTPGSTDTQYF. The CDR3 coding sequence is TGTGCCTGGGGCGGGACTCCAGGAAGCACAGATACGCAGTATTTT.

The chain employs TRBV5-8 and TRBJ2-1; TRBD1 aligns across 12 bases. Unmatched junction bases numbered 7, after V lost 9 bases and J lost 9 bases. Germline assignment: CDR1 SGHTS and CDR2 YDEGEE. The length of the CDR3 is 13 residues. Here the CDR3 reads CANPGQGAFEQFF. Here the CDR3 DNA reads TGTGCCAATCCGGGACAGGGGGCATTTGAGCAGTTCTTC.

The rearrangement links TRBV4-3 to TRBJ2-7; D is perhaps TRBD2 (5 bases). Germline CDR1 and CDR2: LGHNA and YSLEER. This CDR3 is built from 15 residues. With 4 bases removed from V and 3 bases from J, the gap between germline ends came to 16 bases. This CDR3 reads CASSPSWTGFYEQYF. The DNA for the CDR3 is TGCGCCAGCAGCCCTTCTTGGACGGGGTTCTACGAGCAGTACTTC.

This chain uses TRBV11-3 with TRBJ2-3; maybe TRBD1 (6 bases). Germline V gives CDR1 SGHNT, CDR2 YENEEA. This CDR3 comprises 16 residues. V shed 5 bases and J shed 6 bases, with 21 bases lying between them. The CDR3 sequence is CASSPTGQTGGDTQYF. CDR3 bases: TGTGCCAGCAGCCCTACAGGGCAGACCGGCGGTGATACGCAGTATTTT. Combining the CDR3 with reference TRBV11-3 and TRBJ2-3 gives the whole variable domain EAGVVQSPRYKIIEKKQPVAFWCNPISGHNTLYWYLQNLGQGPELLIRYENEEAVDDSQLPKDRFSAERLKGVDSTLKIQPAELGDSAVYLCASSPTGQTGGDTQYFGPGTRLTVL.

This chain joins TRBV18 and TRBJ2-1; the match to TRBD1 covers 7 bases. This CDR3 is 15 amino acids long. The V and J ends lost 2 bases and 3 bases, in that order; junction bases with no gene match: 4. Germline-derived CDR1 and CDR2 are KGHSH and LQKENI. As DNA, the CDR3 is TGTGCCAGCTCACCAAAAGGGGGCGGCTACAATGAGCAGTTCTTC. Translation: CASSPKGGGYNEQFF.

The chain couples TRBV5-4 to TRBJ1-2; the match to TRBD1 covers 7 bases. V was clipped by 4 bases and J by 3 bases; unmatched bases: 9. Germline V CDR1 and CDR2: SGHNT, YYREEE (reference sequence). The CDR3 sequence is 15 residues long. The CDR3 DNA follows: TGTGCCAGCAGCGGGACTCTTACAGGGGACTATGGCTACACCTTC. As protein: CASSGTLTGDYGYTF.

The genes are TRBV14 and TRBJ2-1; D might be TRBD1 (5 bases). This CDR3 has 13 amino acids. Germline CDR1 is SGHDN and CDR2 is FVKESK. V lost 1 base, J lost 8 bases, and 9 bases lay in between. In DNA form, the CDR3 reads TGTGCCAGCAGCCAAGCAGGGTACGATGAGCAGTTCTTC. Translated: CASSQAGYDEQFF.

The gene calls are TRBV4-3 and TRBJ1-1; possible D gene TRBD1, 5 bases. Trimming took 1 base from V and 3 from J, leaving 12 bases between them. CDR1 and CDR2 (germline): LGHNA, YSLEER. The CDR3 spans 15 residues. Here the CDR3 DNA reads TGCGCCAGCAGCCAAGGGTCGACAGATTACACTGAAGCTTTCTTT. It translates to CASSQGSTDYTEAFF.

Only one count was recorded for this clone. This sample also contains other DNA sequences that code for the same CDR3. CDR3 nucleotide sequence: TGTGCCAGCAGCGTAGGCACGGTTCAAGAGACCCAGTACTTC. The encoded protein is CASSVGTVQETQYF. The J gene is TRBJ2-5, the V gene TRBV9; D gene unclear. CDR3 size: 14 residues. Germline V gives CDR1 SGDLS, CDR2 YYNGEE. V was cut by 0 bases and J by 2 bases, with 8 bases left in between.

This chain links TRBV6-5 with TRBJ1-1, with unresolved D. The length of the CDR3 is 15 residues. V was shortened by 6 bases and J by 1 base, with 15 bases between the two germline ends. Germline values: CDR1 MNHEY, CDR2 SVGAGI. This CDR3 is CASRLTLTSNTEAFF. The CDR3 coding sequence is TGTGCCAGCAGACTAACTCTGACCTCGAACACTGAAGCTTTCTTT.

The chain joins TRBV28 to TRBJ2-1; D perhaps matches TRBD1 (7 bases). The CDR3 runs to 16 residues. CDR1 is MDHEN, CDR2 SYDVKM, per germline. V was pared by 7 bases and J by 3 bases, with 19 bases between. CDR3 DNA: TGTGCCAGCACCCAGGGGGGCGCGGGATTCTACAATGAGCAGTTCTTC. As protein: CASTQGGAGFYNEQFF.

The chain couples TRBV5-6 to TRBJ2-7; D remains unclear. Germline CDR1 SGHDT, CDR2 YYEEEE. V was shortened by 2 bases and J by 2 bases, with 11 bases between the two germline ends. The CDR3 is 14 residues long. This CDR3 is CASSFSSLAYEQYF. The CDR3 DNA reads TGTGCCAGCAGCTTTAGTAGCTTGGCCTACGAGCAGTACTTC. Together with reference TRBV5-6 and TRBJ2-7, the CDR3 gives the full variable domain: DAGVTQSPTHLIKTRGQQVTLRCSPKSGHDTVSWYQQALGQGPQFIFQYYEEEERQRGNFPDRFSGHQFPNYSSELNVNALLLGDSALYLCASSFSSLAYEQYFGPGTRLTVT.

V usage is TRBV7-2 and J usage is TRBJ1-1; D gene ambiguous. This CDR3 has 13 residues. V was pared by 2 bases and J by 0 bases, with 4 bases between. CDR1 is SGHTA, CDR2 FQGNSA, per germline. The CDR3 DNA reads TGTGCCAGCAGCTTAATTATGAACACTGAAGCTTTCTTT. It translates to CASSLIMNTEAFF.

CDR3 sequence (DNA): TGTGCCAGCAGCCTAATGTCCTTAGCGGTCACAGATACGCAGTATTTT. This sequence encodes CASSLMSLAVTDTQYF. V and J are TRBV7-2 and TRBJ2-3; the D gene is possibly TRBD2 (6 bases). V was cut by 5 bases and J by 2 bases, with 17 bases left in between. The V gene's germline CDR1 is SGHTA and CDR2 FQGNSA. The CDR3 contains 16 residues.

V gene TRBV28 combines with J gene TRBJ2-5, with D unclear. Germline CDR1 is MDHEN and CDR2 is SYDVKM. V was cut by 1 base and J by 2 bases, with 8 bases left in between. This CDR3 has 14 amino acids. This chain's CDR3 is CASSLSLYQETQYF. The DNA for the CDR3 is TGTGCCAGCAGTTTATCCCTGTATCAAGAGACCCAGTACTTC.

This chain uses TRBV6-5 with TRBJ1-2; a weak D match, TRBD1 (5 bases). The CDR3 runs 13 residues. Germline V gene sequence: CDR1 MNHEY, CDR2 SVGAGI. V lost 7 bases, J lost 4 bases, and 13 bases lay in between. DNA of the CDR3: TGTGCCAGCACCCGAACAGGCCTCTATGGCTACACCTTC. As protein: CASTRTGLYGYTF.

The genes are TRBV3-1 (or the pseudogene TRBV3-2) and TRBJ1-1; D remains ambiguous. The V gene lost 3 bases and the J gene lost 7 bases, with 18 bases spanning the gap. Germline V CDR1 and CDR2: LGHDT, YNNKEL (reference sequence). This CDR3 spans 15 amino acids. The CDR3 sequence: CASSQPLNRGGEAFF. DNA of the CDR3: TGTGCCAGCAGCCAGCCCCTAAATCGGGGAGGTGAAGCTTTCTTT.

Here the CDR3 DNA reads TGTGCCAGTCTATTAGGAAGGGACAGAAGGTTGGTCCAGCCCCAGCATTTT. Translating it yields CASLLGRDRRLVQPQHF. The chain couples TRBV28 to TRBJ1-5; the match to TRBD1 covers 7 bases. The J segment lost 7 bases and the V segment lost 9 bases, leaving 21 bases of the junction unmatched. The germline gives CDR1 MDHEN, CDR2 SYDVKM. This CDR3 spans 17 amino acids. The full variable domain, in which reference TRBV28 and TRBJ1-5 provide the parts outside the CDR3, is DVKVTQSSRYLVKRTGEKVFLECVQDMDHENMFWYRQDPGLGLRLIYFSYDVKMKEKGDIPEGYSVSREKKERFSLILESASTNQTSMYLCASLLGRDRRLVQPQHFGDGTRLSIL.

The chain recombines TRBV4-2 with TRBJ1-5; D is unclear. The CDR3 has 15 amino acids. The V and J ends lost 0 bases and 5 bases respectively, with 11 bases between them. Germline lookup yields CDR1 LGHNA and CDR2 YNFKEQ. The DNA for the CDR3 is TGTGCCAGCAGCCAAGATCAGGTCTCGGATCAGCCCCAGCATTTT. Translated, it gives CASSQDQVSDQPQHF.

Here the CDR3 DNA reads TGTGCCAGCTCACCGGGTTCGTCAGGTCTGAACACTGAAGCTTTCTTT. The encoded protein is CASSPGSSGLNTEAFF. V usage is TRBV18 and J usage is TRBJ1-1, with D uncertain. CDR1 KGHSH and CDR2 LQKENI come from the germline V gene. Deletions cut 3 bases from V and 0 bases from J, with 14 bases between. The CDR3 sequence is 16 residues long. The whole variable domain, remainder taken from reference TRBV18 and TRBJ1-1, is NAGVMQNPRHLVRRRGQEARLRCSPMKGHSHVYWYRQLPEEGLKFMVYLQKENIIDESGMPKERFSAEFPKEGPSILRIQQVVRGDSAAYFCASSPGSSGLNTEAFFGQGTRLTVV.

The chain uses TRBV6-5 and TRBJ1-1; D not resolved. V lost 8 bases to trimming and J lost 1 base, with 17 bases between them. CDR1 and CDR2 from the germline V gene are MNHEY and SVGAGI. The CDR3 totals 15 residues. CDR3 protein: CASAPGTERNTEAFF. CDR3 DNA: TGTGCCAGCGCGCCGGGAACAGAGAGGAACACTGAAGCTTTCTTT.